One TCR beta chain is described in this entry. As yet, its antigen is unknown. Other DNA sequences from this sample encode an identical CDR3 as well. The data belong to a study of shared clonotypes between healthy human individuals. About the study: Researchers assigned three CD4 naive, three CD4 memory, two CD8 naive and one CD8 memory plate to each donor. Findings and limits, study-wide: Naive CD4 clonotypes were shared across a few donors at roughly 4.6%.

Adult Caucasians living in Nashville, Tennessee made up all of the donors. The CDR3 is 13 amino acids. The germline gives CDR1 SEHNR, CDR2 FQNEAQ (reference sequence). Trimming shortened V by 3 bases and J by 3 bases, and 9 bases separated the two germline ends. The DNA input per sorted-subset replicate PCR was about 220 ng, corresponding to 30,000 or so T cell genomes. TCRdb's table, derived via immunoSEQ multiplex PCR, lists solely in-frame clones and lacks some. The sample has about 2.4 million clones, under 95% seen once; the top ten hold 0.35% to 0.45%. The sequenced sample consisted of naive CD4+ T cells from PBMCs. Subset specified: CD45RA+ positively selected. The chain is built from TRBV7-9 and TRBJ2-7; no definite D call. The sequence derives from a young man in good health. Some clones in this sample may be carry-over from other donors' samples. The CDR3, as DNA: TGTGCCAGCAGCTTGGCATCCGACTACGAGCAGTACTTC. Protein: CASSLASDYEQYF.